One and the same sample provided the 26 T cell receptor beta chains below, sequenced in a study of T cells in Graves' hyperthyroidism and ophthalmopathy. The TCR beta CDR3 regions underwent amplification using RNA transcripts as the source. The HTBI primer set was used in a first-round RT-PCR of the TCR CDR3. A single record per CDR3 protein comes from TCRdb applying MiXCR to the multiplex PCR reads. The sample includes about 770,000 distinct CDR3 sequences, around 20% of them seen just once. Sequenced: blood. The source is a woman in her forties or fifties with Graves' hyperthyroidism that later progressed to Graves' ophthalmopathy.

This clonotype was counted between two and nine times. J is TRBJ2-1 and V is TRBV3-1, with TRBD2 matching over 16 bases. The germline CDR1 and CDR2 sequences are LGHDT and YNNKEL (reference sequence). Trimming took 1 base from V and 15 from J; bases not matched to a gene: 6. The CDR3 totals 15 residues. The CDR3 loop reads CASSQVSGLAGGRFF. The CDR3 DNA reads TGTGCCAGCAGCCAAGTGTCGGGACTAGCGGGGGGGCGGTTCTTC.

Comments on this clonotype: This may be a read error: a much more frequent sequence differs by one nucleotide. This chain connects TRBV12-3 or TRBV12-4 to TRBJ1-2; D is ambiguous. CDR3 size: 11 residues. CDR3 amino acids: CAGSLFPGYTF. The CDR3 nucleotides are TGTGCCGGCAGTTTATTCCCTGGCTACACCTTC.

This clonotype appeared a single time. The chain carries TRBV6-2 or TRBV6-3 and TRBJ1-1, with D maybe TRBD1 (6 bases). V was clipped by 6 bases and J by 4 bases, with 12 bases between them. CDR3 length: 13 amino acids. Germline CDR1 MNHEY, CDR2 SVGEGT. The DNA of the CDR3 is TGTGCCAGCAGATACGGACAGTCCACTGAAGCTTTCTTT. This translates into CASRYGQSTEAFF.

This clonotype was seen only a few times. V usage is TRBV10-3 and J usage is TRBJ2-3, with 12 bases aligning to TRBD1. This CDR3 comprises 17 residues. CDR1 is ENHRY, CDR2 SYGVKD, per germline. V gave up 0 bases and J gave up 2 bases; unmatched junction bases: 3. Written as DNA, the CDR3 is TGTGCCATCAGTGAGTCGGGACAGGGGGCCTCCACAGATACGCAGTATTTT. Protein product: CAISESGQGASTDTQYF.

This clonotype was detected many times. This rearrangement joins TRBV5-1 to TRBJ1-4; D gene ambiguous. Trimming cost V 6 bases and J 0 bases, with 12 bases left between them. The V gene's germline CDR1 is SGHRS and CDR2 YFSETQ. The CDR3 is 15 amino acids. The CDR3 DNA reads TGCGCCAGCACCCTGGGTGGTGCAACTAATGAAAAACTGTTTTTT. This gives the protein CASTLGGATNEKLFF.

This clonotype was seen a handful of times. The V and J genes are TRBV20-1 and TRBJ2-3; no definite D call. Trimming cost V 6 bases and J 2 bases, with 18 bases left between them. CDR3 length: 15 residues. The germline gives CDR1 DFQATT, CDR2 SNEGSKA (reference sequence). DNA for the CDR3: TGCAGTGCCGCCCTCCAGGATACCGTCACAGATACGCAGTATTTT. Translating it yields CSAALQDTVTDTQYF.

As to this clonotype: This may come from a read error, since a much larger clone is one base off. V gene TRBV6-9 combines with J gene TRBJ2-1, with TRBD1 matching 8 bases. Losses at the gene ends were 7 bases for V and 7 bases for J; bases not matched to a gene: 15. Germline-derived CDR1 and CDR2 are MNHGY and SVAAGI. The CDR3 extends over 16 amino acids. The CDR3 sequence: CASITGGRGLGNEQFF. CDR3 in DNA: TGTGCCAGCATTACAGGTGGCAGGGGGCTTGGTAATGAGCAGTTCTTC.

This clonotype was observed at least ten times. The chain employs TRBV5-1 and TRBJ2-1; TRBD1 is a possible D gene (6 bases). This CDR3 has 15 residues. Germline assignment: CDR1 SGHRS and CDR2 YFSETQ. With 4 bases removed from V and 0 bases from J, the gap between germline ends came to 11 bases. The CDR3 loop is CASSRRTDSYNEQFF. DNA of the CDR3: TGCGCCAGCAGCCGGAGGACAGACTCCTACAATGAGCAGTTCTTC.

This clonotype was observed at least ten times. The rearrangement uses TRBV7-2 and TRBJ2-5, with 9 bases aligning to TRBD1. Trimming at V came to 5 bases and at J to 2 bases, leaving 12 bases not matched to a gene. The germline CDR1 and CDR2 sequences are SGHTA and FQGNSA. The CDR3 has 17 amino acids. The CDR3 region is CASSAGQGRFWQETQYF. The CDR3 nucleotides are TGTGCCAGCAGCGCAGGACAGGGGAGATTTTGGCAAGAGACCCAGTACTTC.

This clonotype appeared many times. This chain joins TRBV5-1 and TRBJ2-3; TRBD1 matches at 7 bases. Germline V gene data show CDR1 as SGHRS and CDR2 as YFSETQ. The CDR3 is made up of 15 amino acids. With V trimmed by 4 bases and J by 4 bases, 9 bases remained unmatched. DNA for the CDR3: TGCGCCAGCAGCGCAGACAGGGTTGGCTCAGATACGCAGTATTTT. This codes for CASSADRVGSDTQYF.

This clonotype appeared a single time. The chain's CDR3 is CARGLAAEAKNIQYF. CDR3 sequence (DNA): TGTGCCAGGGGACTAGCGGCGGAGGCTAAAAACATTCAGTACTTC. The gene calls are TRBV19 and TRBJ2-4, with 11 positions matching TRBD2. Losses at the gene ends were 9 bases for V and 4 bases for J; bases not matched to a gene: 8. Looked up from germline, CDR1 is LNHDA and CDR2 is SQIVND (reference sequence). The CDR3 has 15 amino acids.

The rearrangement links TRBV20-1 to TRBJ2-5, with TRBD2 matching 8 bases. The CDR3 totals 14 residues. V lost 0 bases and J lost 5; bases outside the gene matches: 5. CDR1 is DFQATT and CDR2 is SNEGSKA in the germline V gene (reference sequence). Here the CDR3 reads CSARDTRGGETQYF. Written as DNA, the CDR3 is TGCAGTGCTAGAGATACTCGCGGGGGGGAGACCCAGTACTTC.

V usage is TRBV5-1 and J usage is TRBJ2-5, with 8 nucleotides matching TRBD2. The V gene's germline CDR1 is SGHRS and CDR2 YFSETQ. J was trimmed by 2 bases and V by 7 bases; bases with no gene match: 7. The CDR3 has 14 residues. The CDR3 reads CASAIAGIQETQYF. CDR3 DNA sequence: TGCGCCAGCGCTATAGCGGGGATACAAGAGACCCAGTACTTC.

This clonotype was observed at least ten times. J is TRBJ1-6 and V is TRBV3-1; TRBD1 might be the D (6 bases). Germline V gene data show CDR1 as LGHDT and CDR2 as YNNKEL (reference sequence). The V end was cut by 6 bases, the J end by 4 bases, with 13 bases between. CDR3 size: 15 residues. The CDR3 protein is CASRGGLWYNSPLHF. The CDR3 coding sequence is TGTGCCAGCAGAGGGGGTCTGTGGTATAATTCACCCCTCCACTTT.

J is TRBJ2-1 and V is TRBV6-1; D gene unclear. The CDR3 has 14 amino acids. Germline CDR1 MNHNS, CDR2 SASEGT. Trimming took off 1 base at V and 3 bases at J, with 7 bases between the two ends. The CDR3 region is CASSEGLFYNEQFF. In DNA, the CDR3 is TGTGCCAGCAGTGAAGGGCTCTTCTACAATGAGCAGTTCTTC.

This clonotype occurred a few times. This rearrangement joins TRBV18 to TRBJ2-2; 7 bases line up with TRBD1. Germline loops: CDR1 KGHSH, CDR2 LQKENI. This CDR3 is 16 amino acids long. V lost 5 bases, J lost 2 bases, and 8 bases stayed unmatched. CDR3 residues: CASSTPGQSNTGELFF. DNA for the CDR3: TGTGCCAGCTCAACTCCGGGACAGAGTAACACCGGGGAGCTGTTTTTT.

CDR3 sequence: CASSLRSADNSPLHF. CDR3 DNA sequence: TGTGCCAGTAGTCTCCGGTCTGCCGATAATTCACCCCTCCACTTT. The chain links TRBV19 to TRBJ1-6; D call uncertain. The V gene lost 5 bases and the J gene lost 5 bases, with 13 bases spanning the gap. The CDR3 runs to 15 residues. Germline loops: CDR1 LNHDA, CDR2 SQIVND (reference sequence).

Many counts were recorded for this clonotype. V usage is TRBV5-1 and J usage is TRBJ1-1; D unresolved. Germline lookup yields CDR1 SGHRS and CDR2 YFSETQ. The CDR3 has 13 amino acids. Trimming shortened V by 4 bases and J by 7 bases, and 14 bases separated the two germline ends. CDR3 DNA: TGCGCCAGCAGCCGGGGAAAAGTATTTGAAGCTTTCTTT. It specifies CASSRGKVFEAFF.

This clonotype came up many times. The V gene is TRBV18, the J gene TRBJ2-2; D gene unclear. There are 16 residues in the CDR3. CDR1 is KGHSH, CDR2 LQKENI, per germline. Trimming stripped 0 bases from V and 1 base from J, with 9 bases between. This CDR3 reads CASSPPNKLNTGELFF. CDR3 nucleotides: TGTGCCAGCTCACCACCAAACAAGTTGAACACCGGGGAGCTGTTTTTT. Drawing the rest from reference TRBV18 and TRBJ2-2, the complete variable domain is NAGVMQNPRHLVRRRGQEARLRCSPMKGHSHVYWYRQLPEEGLKFMVYLQKENIIDESGMPKERFSAEFPKEGPSILRIQQVVRGDSAAYFCASSPPNKLNTGELFFGEGSRLTVL.

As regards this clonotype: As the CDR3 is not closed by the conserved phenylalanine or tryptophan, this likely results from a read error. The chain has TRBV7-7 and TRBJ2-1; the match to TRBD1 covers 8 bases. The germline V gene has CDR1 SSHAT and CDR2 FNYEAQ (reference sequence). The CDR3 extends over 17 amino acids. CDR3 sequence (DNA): TGTGCTAGCAGCTCCCTTCCGGACAGGGTGACCTACAATGAGCAGTTCTCC. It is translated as CASSSLPDRVTYNEQFS.

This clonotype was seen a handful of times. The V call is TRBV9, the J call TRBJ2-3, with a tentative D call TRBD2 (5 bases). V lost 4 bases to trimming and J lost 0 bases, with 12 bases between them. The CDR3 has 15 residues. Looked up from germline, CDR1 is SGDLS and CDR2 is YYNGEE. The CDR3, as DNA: TGTGCCAGCAGCTCAAGGAGGTCGAGCACAGATACGCAGTATTTT. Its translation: CASSSRRSSTDTQYF.

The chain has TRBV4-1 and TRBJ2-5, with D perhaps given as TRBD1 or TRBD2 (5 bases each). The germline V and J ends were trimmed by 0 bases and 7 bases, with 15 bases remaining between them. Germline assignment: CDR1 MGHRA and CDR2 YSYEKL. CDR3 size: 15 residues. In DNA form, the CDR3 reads TGCGCCAGCAGCCAAGAAACGGGGCTCCAGGGGACCCAGTACTTC. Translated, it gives CASSQETGLQGTQYF.

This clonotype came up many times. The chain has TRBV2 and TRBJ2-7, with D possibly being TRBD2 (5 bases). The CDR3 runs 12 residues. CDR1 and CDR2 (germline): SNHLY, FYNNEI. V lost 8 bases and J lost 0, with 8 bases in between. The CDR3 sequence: CASAGDSYEQYF. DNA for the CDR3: TGTGCCAGCGCGGGCGACTCCTACGAGCAGTACTTC.

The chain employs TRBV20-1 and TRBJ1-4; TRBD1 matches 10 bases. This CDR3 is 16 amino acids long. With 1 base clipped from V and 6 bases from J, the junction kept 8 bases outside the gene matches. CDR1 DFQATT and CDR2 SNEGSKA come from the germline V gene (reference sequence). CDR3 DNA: TGCAGTGCTAGAGTTTCTATGGGACAGGGGTATGAAAAACTGTTTTTT. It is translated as CSARVSMGQGYEKLFF.

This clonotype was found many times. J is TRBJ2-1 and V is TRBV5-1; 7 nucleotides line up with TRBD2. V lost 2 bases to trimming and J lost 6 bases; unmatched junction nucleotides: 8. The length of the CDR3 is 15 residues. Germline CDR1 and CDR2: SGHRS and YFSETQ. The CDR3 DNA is TGCGCCAGCAGCTTAGTACTAGCGAATCCCAATGAGCAGTTCTTC. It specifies CASSLVLANPNEQFF. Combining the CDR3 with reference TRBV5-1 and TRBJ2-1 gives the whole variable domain KAGVTQTPRYLIKTRGQQVTLSCSPISGHRSVSWYQQTPGQGLQFLFEYFSETQRNKGNFPGRFSGRQFSNSRSEMNVSTLELGDSALYLCASSLVLANPNEQFFGPGTRLTVL.

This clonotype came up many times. Written as DNA, the CDR3 is TGCAGTGCCACCGACAGGAGCTCCTACAATGAGCAGTTCTTC. The encoded protein is CSATDRSSYNEQFF. The rearrangement uses TRBV20-1 and TRBJ2-1; possible D gene TRBD1, 6 bases. V dropped 6 bases and J dropped 0 bases, with 12 bases sitting between them. The CDR3 covers 14 residues. CDR1 and CDR2 from the germline V gene are DFQATT and SNEGSKA (reference sequence).